The 18 T cell receptor beta chains in this list originate from one sample, sequenced in a study of blood T cell repertoires in COVID-19. Libraries were prepared by immunoSEQ multiplex PCR; TCRdb keeps only in-frame clonotypes and omits some of them. The sample contains more than 65,000 clones, approximately 88% of which appear only once. Material: peripheral blood. The receptors come from a human donor in a cohort sampled during active COVID-19.

The chain has TRBV12-1 and TRBJ1-1; the DNA was not compared with TRBD1, the D call given in the table. TRBV12-1 is flagged as a pseudogene. The CDR3 length is 15 residues. CDR3 coding DNA: TGTGCCAGCAGCTCCTCCGGGACAGGGGGAACTGAAGCTTTCTTT. This sequence encodes CASSSSGTGGTEAFF.

V and J are TRBV6-2 or TRBV6-3 and TRBJ2-3, with TRBD2 as a possible D gene (6 bases). The CDR3 sequence is 12 residues long. Trimming shortened V by 4 bases and J by 10 bases, and 12 bases separated the two germline ends. CDR1 and CDR2 (germline): MNHEY, SVGEGT. Here the CDR3 DNA reads TGTGCCAGCAGTTCGTCTAGCGTTGCGCAGTATTTT. Its translation is CASSSSSVAQYF.

This chain connects TRBV5-1 to TRBJ2-1, with D perhaps matching TRBD2 (5 bases). Looked up from germline, CDR1 is SGHRS and CDR2 is YFSETQ. The CDR3 consists of 16 residues. Deletions cut 4 bases from V and 4 bases from J, with 18 bases between. This CDR3 is CASSPGGSVIYNEQFF. The DNA for the CDR3 is TGCGCCAGCAGCCCTGGTGGTAGCGTCATTTACAATGAGCAGTTCTTC.

The V gene is TRBV4-1, the J gene TRBJ2-7; 14 nucleotides agree with TRBD2. The V gene end was trimmed by 1 base and the J gene end by 3 bases; junction bases not matched to a gene: 8. Germline CDR1 and CDR2: MGHRA and YSYEKL. This CDR3 region has 18 residues. The CDR3 DNA sequence: TGCGCCAGCAGCCAAGGAACGGGACTAGCGGGGGCCGGCTACGAGCAGTACTTC. It specifies CASSQGTGLAGAGYEQYF.

V is TRBV18 and J is TRBJ1-5; D possibly corresponds to TRBD1 (5 bases). This CDR3 has 16 amino acids. Trimming took off 0 bases at V and 2 bases at J, with 11 bases between the two ends. The germline gives CDR1 KGHSH, CDR2 LQKENI. CDR3 sequence (DNA): TGTGCCAGCTCACCACCACCGGGGGAGGGCAATCAGCCCCAGCATTTT. This encodes CASSPPPGEGNQPQHF. Using reference TRBV18 and TRBJ1-5 for the parts outside the CDR3, the full variable domain is NAGVMQNPRHLVRRRGQEARLRCSPMKGHSHVYWYRQLPEEGLKFMVYLQKENIIDESGMPKERFSAEFPKEGPSILRIQQVVRGDSAAYFCASSPPPGEGNQPQHFGDGTRLSIL.

The rearrangement joins TRBV2 to TRBJ1-4; D is unclear. Deletions cut 2 bases from V and 6 bases from J, with 4 bases between. From germline, CDR1 is SNHLY and CDR2 FYNNEI. This CDR3 comprises 12 residues. The CDR3 spells CASSEQDEKLFF. The CDR3, as DNA: TGTGCCAGCAGTGAACAGGATGAAAAACTGTTTTTT.

V and J are TRBV30 and TRBJ2-5; weak D call: TRBD1 (6 bases). CDR3 length: 15 residues. V lost 2 bases to trimming and J lost 5 bases, with 18 bases between them. Germline CDR1 and CDR2: GTSNPN and SVGIG (reference sequence). The CDR3 coding sequence is TGTGCCTGGAGTCAAAAACAGGGTCAGTTTGAGACCCAGTACTTC. Translating it yields CAWSQKQGQFETQYF.

The chain recombines TRBV7-9 with TRBJ1-2; D is unresolved. The CDR3 sequence is 14 residues long. From germline, CDR1 is SEHNR and CDR2 FQNEAQ (reference sequence). The germline V and J ends were trimmed by 8 bases and 4 bases, with 17 bases remaining between them. CDR3 nucleotide sequence: TGTGCCAGCGGGCGCTCTGGGTCGGTCTATGGCTACACCTTC. It encodes CASGRSGSVYGYTF.

The genes are TRBV27 and TRBJ1-2, with unresolved D. The CDR3 consists of 13 residues. Trimming pared 5 bases from V and 5 bases from J, leaving 12 bases between. Germline V CDR1 and CDR2: MNHEY, SMNVEV (reference sequence). This CDR3 reads CASSVQAGYGYTF. In DNA, the CDR3 is TGTGCCAGCAGTGTGCAGGCGGGATATGGCTACACCTTC.

In its sample, this clone was seen once. This rearrangement joins TRBV19 to TRBJ1-2, with TRBD1 as a possible D gene (6 bases). The CDR3 is made up of 12 amino acids. Germline lookup yields CDR1 LNHDA and CDR2 SQIVND (reference sequence). V gave up 6 bases and J gave up 2 bases, with 7 bases separating them. The CDR3, as DNA: TGTGCCAGTAGGCAGGGGAACTATGGCTACACCTTC. Protein product: CASRQGNYGYTF.

The chain couples TRBV3-1 (or the pseudogene TRBV3-2) to TRBJ2-7, with 12 bases lining up with TRBD2. V lost 8 bases and J lost 6; bases outside the gene matches: 11. There are 15 residues in the CDR3. Per germline, CDR1 LGHDT and CDR2 YNNKEL (reference sequence). The CDR3 region has the DNA TGTGCCAGCTCCTTCCAACTAGCGGGGGGCGGCGAGCAGTACTTC. Translation: CASSFQLAGGGEQYF.

The chain combines TRBV29-1 with TRBJ2-5; TRBD1 agrees at 7 bases. The CDR3 consists of 14 residues. Trimming removed 6 bases from V and 2 bases from J; junction bases left unmatched: 9. The germline CDR1 and CDR2 sequences are SQVTM and ANQGSEA. The CDR3 loop is CSVALTGKQETQYF. The DNA of the CDR3 is TGCAGCGTAGCCTTGACAGGGAAGCAAGAGACCCAGTACTTC.

V usage is TRBV5-1 and J usage is TRBJ1-2; tentative D call: TRBD1 (5 bases). The CDR3 is 15 amino acids. Germline V gives CDR1 SGHRS, CDR2 YFSETQ. V lost 0 bases, J lost 2 bases, and 11 bases lay in between. In DNA, the CDR3 is TGCGCCAGCAGCTTGGCCATTGGGGGGAACTATGGCTACACCTTC. This gives the protein CASSLAIGGNYGYTF.

The chain combines TRBV5-6 with TRBJ2-7; 7 nucleotides match TRBD2. V shed 3 bases, J shed 2 bases, and the junction held 8 bases outside the gene matches. The CDR3 totals 15 residues. Germline V gene sequence: CDR1 SGHDT, CDR2 YYEEEE. The CDR3 loop reads CASSSRRGKAYEQYF. DNA of the CDR3: TGTGCCAGCAGCTCCCGGCGGGGGAAGGCCTACGAGCAGTACTTC. Complete variable domain (other parts from reference TRBV5-6 and TRBJ2-7): DAGVTQSPTHLIKTRGQQVTLRCSPKSGHDTVSWYQQALGQGPQFIFQYYEEEERQRGNFPDRFSGHQFPNYSSELNVNALLLGDSALYLCASSSRRGKAYEQYFGPGTRLTVT.

The chain is built from TRBV5-6 and TRBJ2-7, with D perhaps TRBD1 (6 bases). The CDR3 has 12 residues. Germline assignment: CDR1 SGHDT and CDR2 YYEEEE. V lost 2 bases, J lost 3 bases, and 6 bases lay in between. The CDR3 spells CASSLGGYEQYF. CDR3 sequence (DNA): TGTGCCAGCAGCTTAGGGGGCTACGAGCAGTACTTC.

The count of this clone is one. The chain carries TRBV5-8 and TRBJ2-3, with TRBD1 as a possible D gene (6 bases). Per the germline V gene, CDR1 is SGHTS and CDR2 is YDEGEE. V was trimmed by 4 bases and J by 4 bases, leaving 16 bases between them. The CDR3 is made up of 15 amino acids. This CDR3 reads CASSIHHREADTQYF. The CDR3 DNA sequence: TGTGCCAGCAGCATACACCACAGGGAAGCAGATACGCAGTATTTT.

The chain's CDR3 is CASSQAVRGGNEQFF. The DNA of the CDR3 is TGCGCCAGCAGCCAAGCAGTGCGGGGGGGCAATGAGCAGTTCTTC. The chain combines TRBV4-1 with TRBJ2-1; TRBD2 matches at 9 bases. The CDR3 is 15 amino acids. Germline CDR1 MGHRA, CDR2 YSYEKL. V gave up 1 base and J gave up 6 bases; unmatched junction bases: 4.

The chain links TRBV5-4 to TRBJ1-1; D not certain. CDR1 is SGHNT, CDR2 YYREEE, per germline (reference sequence). CDR3 length equals 15 residues. The germline V and J ends were trimmed by 0 bases and 4 bases, with 13 bases remaining between them. Written as DNA, the CDR3 is TGTGCCAGCAGCTTGGCCAAGGTAGGGAGCACTGAAGCTTTCTTT. Translation gives CASSLAKVGSTEAFF.